This TCR beta chain was found in a study of PD-1 blockade in mismatch repair-deficient tumors. Clones were read by immunoSEQ multiplex PCR, and TCRdb kept only the in-frame ones, dropping some. The profile shows around 13,000 clones, 86% of them singletons. Losses at the gene ends were 1 base for V and 4 bases for J; bases not matched to a gene: 7. Per the germline V gene, CDR1 is KGHSH and CDR2 is LQKENI. The CDR3 is 17 amino acids. Stated time point: identical approximately 10-day culture without peptide (control). This clone was seen a handful of times. The antigen is undetermined. This sample comprised cells cultured in vitro, obtained from a patient treated with pembrolizumab. The chain links TRBV18 to TRBJ2-1, with 10 nucleotides matching TRBD2. This clonotype was obtained from an adult with mismatch repair-deficient cancer. The CDR3 bases are TGTGCCAGCTCACCACTGGCTAGCGGGAGTGTTTACAATGAGCAGTTCTTC. Translated: CASSPLASGSVYNEQFF.